The text below deals with one TCR beta chain. Participants' reported clinical history set cohort assignment. Two negative PCRs, clearance, or symptom resolution were required of recovered Cohort 3 donors. Sequenced by immunoSEQ multiplex PCR; TCRdb stores in-frame clones only, minus some. The sample has 450,000 or so clones; about nine tenths are singletons. This entry comes from a study of blood T cell repertoires in COVID-19. Study-level background: PBMCs, B-cell-depleted T cells, or T cells provided the cDNA or gDNA that made up the material.

The source material was PBMCs or T cells enriched from blood (not recorded which). The receptor was derived from a man aged 18 to 29 who had recovered from COVID-19.

CDR3 bases: TGTGCCAGCAGCGGGTCAGGGGTTTCACCCCTCCACTTT. It codes for CASSGSGVSPLHF. The V gene is TRBV9, the J gene TRBJ1-6, with D possibly matching TRBD1 (6 bases). With 3 bases removed from V and 9 bases from J, the gap between germline ends came to 10 bases. The CDR3 contains 13 residues. CDR1 and CDR2 from the germline V gene are SGDLS and YYNGEE.